The 18 T cell receptor beta chains reported below all come from one sample, sequenced in a study of T cells in Graves' hyperthyroidism and ophthalmopathy. TCR beta CDR3 regions were amplified from RNA transcripts. The HTBI primer set drove a first-round RT-PCR of the TCR CDR3. TCRdb re-called the multiplex PCR reads through MiXCR, storing one row per CDR3 protein. The repertoire includes a few hundred thousand distinct CDR3 sequences, 14% to 15% of them detected once, and approximately 32% sits in the top ten. Sequencing used blood. Source of these receptors: a woman aged 25 to 45 with Graves' hyperthyroidism.

The chain has TRBV2 and TRBJ1-2, with 7 bases lining up with TRBD1. Germline V gene lookup returns CDR1 SNHLY and CDR2 FYNNEI. With V trimmed by 5 bases and J by 8 bases, 8 bases remained unmatched. This CDR3 region has 13 residues. The DNA of the CDR3 is TGTGCCAGCAGTTTCGACAGGGCCACAGGCTACACCTTC. Translation gives CASSFDRATGYTF.

The J gene is TRBJ2-7, the V gene TRBV15; 7 bases match TRBD2. Per germline, CDR1 LNHNV and CDR2 YYDKDF (reference sequence). The CDR3 spans 18 residues. V dropped 1 base and J dropped 4; count of bases not matched to a gene: 16. CDR3 sequence: CATSRGAPGEGFGYEQYF. CDR3 DNA: TGTGCCACCAGCAGAGGTGCCCCGGGGGAGGGGTTCGGTTACGAGCAGTACTTC. Variable domain in full (rest from reference TRBV15 and TRBJ2-7): DAMVIQNPRYQVTQFGKPVTLSCSQTLNHNVMYWYQQKSSQAPKLLFHYYDKDFNNEADTPDNFQSRRPNTSFCFLDIRSPGLGDTAMYLCATSRGAPGEGFGYEQYFGPGTRLTVT.

This clonotype was detected a few times. The J gene is TRBJ2-1, the V gene TRBV9; 10 bases are shared with TRBD2. The length of the CDR3 is 15 residues. Germline CDR1 SGDLS, CDR2 YYNGEE. The V and J ends lost 0 bases and 8 bases, in that order; junction bases with no gene match: 5. The CDR3 reads CASSVEIAGGDEQFF. In nucleotides, the CDR3 is TGTGCCAGCAGCGTAGAAATAGCGGGAGGCGATGAGCAGTTCTTC.

This clonotype was picked up a small number of times. The chain links TRBV6-1 to TRBJ2-2; TRBD1 or TRBD2 may be the D gene (5 bases each). Per the germline V gene, CDR1 is MNHNS and CDR2 is SASEGT. V shed 5 bases and J shed 2 bases, with 15 bases lying between them. This CDR3 contains 16 residues. The CDR3 DNA reads TGTGCCAGCAGTTTTATAACTAGGGGCAACACCGGGGAGCTGTTTTTT. Its translation is CASSFITRGNTGELFF.

This clonotype was found many times. The chain joins TRBV10-1 to TRBJ1-1; D gene uncertain. CDR3 length: 14 residues. The V end was cut by 0 bases, the J end by 1 base, with 6 bases between. Germline V CDR1 and CDR2: WNHNN, SYGVQD (reference sequence). The CDR3: CASSESLGNTEAFF. CDR3 in DNA: TGCGCCAGCAGTGAGTCCCTGGGGAACACTGAAGCTTTCTTT.

This sequence joins TRBV2 and TRBJ1-2; a weak D match, TRBD1 (5 bases). V shed 6 bases and J shed 1 base, with 12 bases lying between them. Per the germline V gene, CDR1 is SNHLY and CDR2 is FYNNEI. CDR3 length: 14 residues. In DNA form, the CDR3 reads TGTGCCAGCAGCTCGGACACCATTAACTATGGCTACACCTTC. Residues: CASSSDTINYGYTF. The variable domain in full, with the rest retrieved from reference TRBV2 and TRBJ1-2, is EPEVTQTPSHQVTQMGQEVILRCVPISNHLYFYWYRQILGQKVEFLVSFYNNEISEKSEIFDDQFSVERPDGSNFTLKIRSTKLEDSAMYFCASSSDTINYGYTFGSGTRLTVV.

This clonotype was recorded at least ten times. The genes are TRBV7-2 and TRBJ2-5; D tentatively reads TRBD1 or TRBD2 (6 bases each). Trimming removed 1 base from V and 0 bases from J, with 12 bases in between. The CDR3 has 16 residues. Germline V gene lookup returns CDR1 SGHTA and CDR2 FQGNSA. CDR3 in DNA: TGTGCCAGCAGCTTAGGACGGGGGCCGTACCAAGAGACCCAGTACTTC. It encodes CASSLGRGPYQETQYF.

The chain has TRBV7-9 and TRBJ2-3; 10 nucleotides align to TRBD2. Germline V lookup: CDR1 SEHNR, CDR2 FQNEAQ (reference sequence). This CDR3 region has 16 residues. The J segment lost 0 bases and the V segment lost 8 bases, leaving 8 bases of the junction unmatched. CDR3 protein: CASVSGLAASTDTQYF. The DNA of the CDR3 is TGTGCCAGCGTCAGTGGACTAGCGGCTAGCACAGATACGCAGTATTTT.

This clonotype has a count of ten or more. V and J are TRBV4-2 and TRBJ1-1; no clear D gene. V lost 0 bases and J 1 base, leaving 6 bases between the germline ends. The CDR3 contains 14 residues. Per germline, CDR1 LGHNA and CDR2 YNFKEQ. CDR3 loop: CASSQDLANTEAFF. As DNA, the CDR3 is TGTGCCAGCAGCCAAGATTTGGCGAACACTGAAGCTTTCTTT.

This clonotype was recorded at least ten times. The chain couples TRBV7-9 to TRBJ2-7; tentative D call: TRBD2 (5 bases). CDR3 size: 16 residues. Germline V gene sequence: CDR1 SEHNR, CDR2 FQNEAQ (reference sequence). V lost 4 bases, J lost 0 bases, and 16 bases lay in between. The CDR3 coding sequence is TGTGCCAGCAGCTCGATTGCCGGGATGAGCTCCTACGAGCAGTACTTC. It encodes CASSSIAGMSSYEQYF.

The CDR3 sequence: CASSRDPIATLTDTQYF. DNA for the CDR3: TGCGCCAGCAGCAGGGATCCTATAGCGACCCTCACAGATACGCAGTATTTT. This chain uses TRBV5-1 with TRBJ2-3; weak D call: TRBD2 (5 bases). The germline CDR1 and CDR2 sequences are SGHRS and YFSETQ. This CDR3 has 17 residues. V lost 4 bases to trimming and J lost 2 bases, with 20 bases between them.

This clonotype was seen at least ten times. The CDR3 reads CATSEGVGGNEQFF. CDR3 nucleotide sequence: TGTGCCACCAGTGAGGGGGTGGGAGGAAATGAGCAGTTCTTC. The V and J genes are TRBV24-1 and TRBJ2-1; maybe TRBD2 (6 bases). Germline V gene sequence: CDR1 KGHDR, CDR2 SFDVKD. The V and J ends lost 4 bases and 7 bases respectively, with 13 bases between them. The length of the CDR3 is 14 residues.

This clonotype was detected only a few times. This chain uses TRBV10-3 with TRBJ2-3; tentative D call: TRBD1 (5 bases). Trimming took off 6 bases at V and 1 base at J, with 8 bases between the two ends. The germline gives CDR1 ENHRY, CDR2 SYGVKD. CDR3 length: 13 amino acids. The CDR3 region is CAISATGTDTQYF. The CDR3 coding sequence is TGTGCCATCAGCGCGACAGGCACAGATACGCAGTATTTT.

This clonotype showed up many times. This sequence joins TRBV11-2 and TRBJ1-2; the match to TRBD1 covers 9 bases. With 4 bases clipped from V and 8 bases from J, the junction kept 5 bases outside the gene matches. Germline CDR1 is SGHAT and CDR2 is FQNNGV. The CDR3 runs 13 residues. CDR3 loop: CASSYDRGAGYTF. The CDR3 region has the DNA TGTGCCAGCAGCTATGACAGGGGGGCCGGCTACACCTTC.

This sequence joins TRBV24-1 and TRBJ2-1; D may be TRBD2 (6 bases). The CDR3 has 16 amino acids. Germline V gene data show CDR1 as KGHDR and CDR2 as SFDVKD. V was clipped by 2 bases and J by 8 bases, with 18 bases between them. CDR3 loop: CATSDSTYSQRDEQFF. The CDR3 DNA reads as TGTGCCACCAGTGATTCGACCTACTCCCAGCGGGATGAGCAGTTCTTC.

This clonotype was counted between two and nine times. V is TRBV2 and J is TRBJ1-3; 8 positions agree with TRBD1. The CDR3 is 22 amino acids. Germline values: CDR1 SNHLY, CDR2 FYNNEI. V shed 8 bases, J shed 0 bases, and the junction held 27 bases outside the gene matches. The chain's CDR3 is CASFQTTGETGAGNNSGNTIYF. The DNA of the CDR3 is TGTGCCAGCTTCCAGACCACCGGGGAGACAGGGGCTGGCAACAACTCTGGAAACACCATATATTTT.

For the CDR3, the DNA is TGTGCCAGCAGTTCGCTGCTCGGGACTAGCGGGAGTTCGACCTACAATGAGCAGTTCTTC. Translating gives CASSSLLGTSGSSTYNEQFF. This chain links TRBV28 with TRBJ2-1; 14 bases align to TRBD2. The CDR3 is 20 amino acids. Germline V gene lookup returns CDR1 MDHEN and CDR2 SYDVKM. Unmatched junction bases numbered 13, after V lost 4 bases and J lost 2 bases. Variable domain in full (rest from reference TRBV28 and TRBJ2-1): DVKVTQSSRYLVKRTGEKVFLECVQDMDHENMFWYRQDPGLGLRLIYFSYDVKMKEKGDIPEGYSVSREKKERFSLILESASTNQTSMYLCASSSLLGTSGSSTYNEQFFGPGTRLTVL.

A single count supports this clonotype. The rearrangement uses TRBV7-2 and TRBJ2-1; D is undetermined. Looked up from germline, CDR1 is SGHTA and CDR2 is FQGNSA. Trimming took 5 bases from V and 9 from J, leaving 11 bases between them. The CDR3 covers 12 residues. As DNA, the CDR3 is TGTGCCAGCAGCGCGCGGATTGCTGAGCAGTTCTTC. This codes for CASSARIAEQFF.